This T cell receptor (beta chain) was identified in a study of cytomegalovirus exposure and HLA in healthy donors. Overall study results and limits: Data from an earlier analysis indicated that most TCR beta V segments were productive either about 87% or about 30% of the time. The classifier, whose performance was assessed in both the original and validation cohorts, reportedly diagnosed cytomegalovirus status with high specificity and sensitivity. Cytomegalovirus association was assigned to some 160 TCR beta chains.

With 4 bases removed from V and 7 bases from J, the gap between germline ends came to 31 bases. Germline V gene data show CDR1 as SNHLY and CDR2 as FYNNEI. This CDR3 comprises 20 residues. About this clone itself: Its specificity is unknown.

PCR employed 60 Vbeta and 13 Jbeta primers. Some clones are missing from TCRdb's copy, which holds only in-frame ones; the method was immunoSEQ multiplex PCR. The data show more than 90,000 clones, 65% to 80% seen once. The sample was PBMCs. This clonotype originated in a human donor in good health. The J gene is TRBJ2-2, the V gene TRBV2; weak D call: TRBD1 (6 bases). Here the CDR3 reads CASSVHPLLTGSTQGGELFF. The CDR3 DNA reads as TGTGCCAGCAGTGTACACCCACTTCTCACAGGGTCAACGCAAGGCGGGGAGCTGTTTTTT.